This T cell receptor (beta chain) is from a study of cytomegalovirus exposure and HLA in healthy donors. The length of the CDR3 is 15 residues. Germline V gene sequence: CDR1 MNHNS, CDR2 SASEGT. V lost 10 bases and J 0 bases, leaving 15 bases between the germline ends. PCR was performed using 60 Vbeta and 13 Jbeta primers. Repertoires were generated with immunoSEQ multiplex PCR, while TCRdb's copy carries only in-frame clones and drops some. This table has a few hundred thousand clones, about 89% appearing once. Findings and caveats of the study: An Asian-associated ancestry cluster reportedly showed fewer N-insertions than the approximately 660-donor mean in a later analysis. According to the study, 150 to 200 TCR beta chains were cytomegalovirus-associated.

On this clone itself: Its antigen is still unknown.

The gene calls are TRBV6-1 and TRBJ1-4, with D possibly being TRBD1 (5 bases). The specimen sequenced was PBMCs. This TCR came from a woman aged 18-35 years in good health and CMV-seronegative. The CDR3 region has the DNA TGTGCCACCAAGACAGCTGTTGCAACTAATGAAAAACTGTTTTTT. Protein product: CATKTAVATNEKLFF.